A single sample is the source of the 15 T cell receptor beta chains below, sequenced in a study of identical twins. TCRdb processed the 5' RACE reads anew with MiXCR; each CDR3 protein has one entry. The top ten hold around 1.6% of the sample, which has around 960,000 distinct CDR3 sequences, roughly an eighth seen once. The same data also contributed to another study, on yellow fever vaccine responses in identical twins.

The sample consisted of PBMCs. The receptors stem from a woman between 18 and 29 years old in good health.

This rearrangement joins TRBV4-1 to TRBJ1-6; TRBD1 matches 7 bases. V shed 0 bases, J shed 3 bases, and the junction held 2 bases outside the gene matches. This CDR3 is built from 16 residues. The germline CDR1 and CDR2 sequences are MGHRA and YSYEKL. CDR3 nucleotides: TGCGCCAGCAGCCAAGAACCAGGGGGCTATAATTCACCCCTCCACTTT. Amino acids: CASSQEPGGYNSPLHF.

In its sample, this clonotype was seen a few times. The CDR3 nucleotides read TGCGCCAGCAGCCAAGAGGAGGCCTCAACCTTAAACGAGCAGTACTTC. It yields the protein CASSQEEASTLNEQYF. The V and J genes are TRBV4-1 and TRBJ2-7; D is possibly TRBD2 (5 bases). Trimming took 0 bases from V and 5 from J, leaving 17 bases between them. Germline V gene sequence: CDR1 MGHRA, CDR2 YSYEKL. The CDR3 covers 16 residues.

This rearrangement joins TRBV2 to TRBJ2-6, with 9 bases lining up with TRBD2. V lost 4 bases to trimming and J lost 13 bases; unmatched junction nucleotides: 11. In germline, CDR1 is SNHLY, CDR2 FYNNEI. The CDR3 spans 15 residues. This CDR3 is CASSVGRGRAGVLTF. DNA of the CDR3: TGTGCCAGCAGTGTGGGGCGCGGGAGGGCAGGAGTCCTGACTTTC. The variable domain in full, with the rest retrieved from reference TRBV2 and TRBJ2-6, is EPEVTQTPSHQVTQMGQEVILRCVPISNHLYFYWYRQILGQKVEFLVSFYNNEISEKSEIFDDQFSVERPDGSNFTLKIRSTKLEDSAMYFCASSVGRGRAGVLTFGAGSRLTVL.

The chain combines TRBV15 with TRBJ2-1; TRBD2 agrees at 9 bases. The J segment lost 6 bases and the V segment lost 4 bases, leaving 4 bases of the junction unmatched. Per the germline V gene, CDR1 is LNHNV and CDR2 is YYDKDF (reference sequence). The CDR3 is made up of 14 amino acids. In nucleotides, the CDR3 is TGTGCCACCAGCAAGGCGGGAGGGTTCAATGAGCAGTTCTTC. This sequence encodes CATSKAGGFNEQFF. The variable domain in full, with the rest retrieved from reference TRBV15 and TRBJ2-1, is DAMVIQNPRYQVTQFGKPVTLSCSQTLNHNVMYWYQQKSSQAPKLLFHYYDKDFNNEADTPDNFQSRRPNTSFCFLDIRSPGLGDTAMYLCATSKAGGFNEQFFGPGTRLTVL.

The J gene is TRBJ2-2, the V gene TRBV6-1; D is possibly TRBD2 (6 bases). Germline V gene sequence: CDR1 MNHNS, CDR2 SASEGT. Between the trimmed V and J ends, which lost 4 bases and 6 bases, there was a span of 12 bases. The CDR3 sequence is 14 residues long. The CDR3 nucleotides read TGTGCCAGCAGTGGTGGGACGGGGGCCGGGGAGCTGTTTTTT. Protein product: CASSGGTGAGELFF.

There are a few counts of this clonotype. J is TRBJ2-3 and V is TRBV5-1; TRBD1 matches 8 bases. V shed 7 bases, J shed 1 base, and the junction held 8 bases outside the gene matches. This CDR3 comprises 15 residues. Per the germline V gene, CDR1 is SGHRS and CDR2 is YFSETQ. As DNA, the CDR3 is TGCGCCAGCCGACAGGGGTATAAGGGCACAGATACGCAGTATTTT. Its protein is CASRQGYKGTDTQYF.

This clonotype has only a few counts. V is TRBV7-9 and J is TRBJ1-5, with unresolved D. Germline V gene lookup returns CDR1 SEHNR and CDR2 FQNEAQ (reference sequence). Trimming cost V 5 bases and J 7 bases, with 18 bases left between them. This CDR3 region has 15 residues. CDR3 amino acids: CASSLTAGPAQPQHF. CDR3 DNA sequence: TGTGCCAGCAGCCTTACCGCTGGTCCCGCACAGCCCCAGCATTTT.

This clonotype was counted between two and nine times. This chain uses TRBV20-1 with TRBJ2-7; 8 bases map to TRBD1. With V trimmed by 1 base and J by 9 bases, 5 bases remained unmatched. This CDR3 is 12 amino acids long. The germline V gene has CDR1 DFQATT and CDR2 SNEGSKA (reference sequence). In DNA, the CDR3 is TGCAGTGCTAGAGGGACAGGGCCCGCGCAGTACGTC. This encodes CSARGTGPAQYV.

The chain links TRBV29-1 to TRBJ2-3; D unresolved. V gave up 7 bases and J gave up 4 bases, with 15 bases separating them. The CDR3 is 13 residues long. The germline V gene encodes CDR1 SQVTM and CDR2 ANQGSEA. The CDR3 spells CSAGRTDADTQYF. CDR3 in DNA: TGCAGCGCCGGAAGGACGGATGCAGATACGCAGTATTTT.

This clonotype was recorded a few times. This chain connects TRBV6-1 to TRBJ2-1, with TRBD1 matching 7 bases. Per germline, CDR1 MNHNS and CDR2 SASEGT. The CDR3 has 15 residues. The V and J ends lost 6 bases and 5 bases, in that order; junction bases with no gene match: 10. The CDR3 region has the DNA TGTGCCAGCAGGACAGGGCCCCTTGTGAACAATGAGCAGTTCTTC. The encoded protein is CASRTGPLVNNEQFF.

The chain is built from TRBV15 and TRBJ2-3; no firm D call. This CDR3 is 17 amino acids long. CDR1 is LNHNV and CDR2 is YYDKDF in the germline V gene (reference sequence). V lost 0 bases and J lost 5, with 18 bases in between. The CDR3 spells CATSRESMLEAKDTQYF. The CDR3, as DNA: TGTGCCACCAGCAGAGAGTCGATGTTGGAAGCCAAAGATACGCAGTATTTT.

This clonotype appeared a few times. In nucleotides, the CDR3 is TGTGCCAGCAGCGTAGAAGGGGTGGGGGTCCGGGAGACCCAGTACTTC. Translated: CASSVEGVGVRETQYF. This chain uses TRBV9 with TRBJ2-5, with D perhaps assigned TRBD1 or TRBD2 (5 bases each). Germline assignment: CDR1 SGDLS and CDR2 YYNGEE. V was shortened by 0 bases and J by 5 bases, with 17 bases between the two germline ends. This CDR3 has 16 amino acids.

This clonotype has ten or more counts. The V gene is TRBV5-1, the J gene TRBJ2-3, with 14 bases matching TRBD2. Germline V CDR1 and CDR2: SGHRS, YFSETQ. V lost 4 bases, J lost 2 bases, and 6 bases stayed unmatched. The CDR3 contains 17 residues. The CDR3 protein is CASSHGLAGGPTDTQYF. The CDR3 DNA reads TGCGCCAGCAGCCATGGACTAGCGGGGGGCCCCACAGATACGCAGTATTTT.

The DNA of the CDR3 is TGCGCCAGCAGTTCTTCTGGACAGGGCGACACTGAAGCTTTCTTT. Translating gives CASSSSGQGDTEAFF. The V and J genes are TRBV5-1 and TRBJ1-1, with TRBD1 identical over 8 bases. J gave up 3 bases and V 5 bases, and 9 bases lay outside the gene matches. The CDR3 sequence is 15 residues long. CDR1 SGHRS and CDR2 YFSETQ come from the germline V gene.

This clonotype has only a few counts. The rearrangement links TRBV6-1 to TRBJ2-7, with a tentative D call TRBD1 (5 bases). Germline CDR1 is MNHNS and CDR2 is SASEGT. This CDR3 spans 15 amino acids. The germline V and J ends were trimmed by 3 bases and 1 base, with 13 bases remaining between them. This CDR3 is CASSEIREASYEQYF. The CDR3 coding sequence is TGTGCCAGCAGTGAGATCAGGGAAGCTTCCTACGAGCAGTACTTC.